This paragraph reports one TCR beta chain. Profiled with immunoSEQ multiplex PCR; TCRdb holds only in-frame clones, not every one. This sample has 200,000 to 250,000 clones, with roughly 90% found just once. V was clipped by 4 bases and J by 2 bases; unmatched bases: 6. The germline V gene encodes CDR1 SGHRS and CDR2 YFSETQ. This CDR3 has 15 amino acids. The sample is drawn from a study of blood T cell repertoires in COVID-19. The chain couples TRBV5-1 to TRBJ2-7; 10 bases are a match to TRBD1. This sequence was found in a woman in her fifties or sixties with acute or convalescent COVID-19. Sequences were obtained from peripheral blood. CDR3: CASSRGTGEAYEQYF. CDR3 DNA sequence: TGCGCCAGCAGCAGGGGGACAGGGGAGGCCTACGAGCAGTACTTC.